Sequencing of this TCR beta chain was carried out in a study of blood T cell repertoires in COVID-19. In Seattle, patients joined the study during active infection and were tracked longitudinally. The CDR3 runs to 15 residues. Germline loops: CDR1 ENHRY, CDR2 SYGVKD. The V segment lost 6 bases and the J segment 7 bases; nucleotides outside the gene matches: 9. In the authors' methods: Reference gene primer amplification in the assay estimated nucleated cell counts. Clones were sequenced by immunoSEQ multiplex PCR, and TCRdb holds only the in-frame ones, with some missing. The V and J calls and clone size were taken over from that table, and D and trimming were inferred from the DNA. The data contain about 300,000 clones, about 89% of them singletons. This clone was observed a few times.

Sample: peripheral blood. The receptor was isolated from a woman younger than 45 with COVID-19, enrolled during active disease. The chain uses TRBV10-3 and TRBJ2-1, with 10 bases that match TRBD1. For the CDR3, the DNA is TGTGCCATCAGCGGAACCGGGACAGGGGCGAATGAGCAGTTCTTC. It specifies CAISGTGTGANEQFF.